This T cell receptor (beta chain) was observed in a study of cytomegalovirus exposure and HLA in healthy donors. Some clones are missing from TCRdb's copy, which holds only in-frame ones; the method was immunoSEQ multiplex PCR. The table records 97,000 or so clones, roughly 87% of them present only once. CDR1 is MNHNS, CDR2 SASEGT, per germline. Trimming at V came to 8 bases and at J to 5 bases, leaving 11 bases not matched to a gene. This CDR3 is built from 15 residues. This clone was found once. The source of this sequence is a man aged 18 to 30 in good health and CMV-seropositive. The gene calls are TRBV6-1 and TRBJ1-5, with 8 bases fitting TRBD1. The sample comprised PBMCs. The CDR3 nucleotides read TGTGCCAGCTCAATGGACAGGGAAATGGATCAGCCCCAGCATTTT. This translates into CASSMDREMDQPQHF.